This record looks at one T cell receptor (beta chain) sequence and its context. The antigen is not known. V dropped 0 bases and J dropped 9 bases, with 27 bases sitting between them. Germline V gives CDR1 DFQATT, CDR2 SNEGSKA (reference sequence). The CDR3 runs to 17 residues. These data are taken from a study of T-cell reconstitution after alpha-beta-depleted transplantation in children. Study-level findings and limits: Roughly two months post-transplant, alpha-beta T cells reportedly originated from several hundred graft clones that had expanded. The origin of high day-60 TCRbeta diversity in some patients lay in surviving recipient T cells and thymic progenitors.

The TCRbeta library was prepared with unique molecular identifiers. TCRdb itself ran the PCR reads through MiXCR, one entry per CDR3 protein. The sample includes under 850,000 distinct CDR3 sequences, around 14% of them seen just once. Specimen: PBMCs, collected before TCRalphabeta/CD19-depleted stem cell transplant. The TCR sequence derives from a girl aged 2 to 9 with congenital amegakaryocytic thrombocytopenia, due to receive a stem cell transplant. The chain links TRBV20-1 to TRBJ2-7; weak D call: TRBD2 (5 bases). CDR3 residues: CSARDRTGFGGSAWQYF. The DNA of the CDR3 is TGCAGTGCTAGAGATCGAACGGGTTTTGGCGGGTCGGCGTGGCAGTACTTC.